This record concerns one T cell receptor beta chain sequence. Its specificity is not known. This specimen includes other DNA sequences encoding the same CDR3. This entry belongs to a study of cytomegalovirus exposure and HLA in healthy donors. Study-wide findings and caveats: Sequencing artifact likely explains a cluster of highly shared sequence variants. Reports indicated that the classifier achieved high specificity and sensitivity in diagnosing cytomegalovirus status. Presence/absence analyses rested on an assumption that sequencing depth was roughly uniform across donors.

Trimming left V 1 base short and J 6 bases short, with 12 bases between. Germline loops: CDR1 SGHAT, CDR2 FQNNGV. This CDR3 has 15 residues. PCR employed 60 Vbeta and 13 Jbeta primers. The protocol was immunoSEQ multiplex PCR, while the TCRdb copy is restricted to in-frame clones and leaves out a portion. Of about 100,000 clones detected, roughly four fifths appear once; the ten largest clones hold about 10%. Source material: PBMCs. The genes are TRBV11-2 and TRBJ1-4, with D possibly TRBD1 on 6 matching bases. This sequence originates from a man aged 45 to 65 in good health and CMV-seronegative. The CDR3: CASSLATGYYEKLFF. CDR3 in DNA: TGTGCCAGCAGCTTAGCGACAGGTTATTATGAAAAACTGTTTTTT.